This T cell receptor beta chain was captured by sequencing in a study of T cell responses to AZD1222 COVID-19 vaccine. Study-level results: Donors in the cohort were predominantly white British and more often female, and clonal diversity was possibly underestimated.

This clone occurred once. Its target is not known. Second-dose groups at about 4 or about 12 weeks were pooled. V lost 0 bases to trimming and J lost 5 bases, with 5 bases between them. The CDR3 runs to 13 residues. In germline, CDR1 is MNHEY, CDR2 SVGAGI. Clones were read by immunoSEQ multiplex PCR, and TCRdb kept only the in-frame ones, dropping some. The sample has about 120,000 clones, roughly 89% seen once. This clonotype was sampled from an adult who received the AZD1222 COVID-19 vaccine. The chain links TRBV6-5 to TRBJ2-1; no definite D call. This specimen was peripheral blood, taken 28 days after the second AZD1222 dose. DNA for the CDR3: TGTGCCAGCAGTTACTCGGGAAACAATGAGCAGTTCTTC. This gives the protein CASSYSGNNEQFF.